This TCR beta chain derives from a study of long-term antiretroviral therapy in people with HIV (dated by TCRdb to 2021 to 2024). The study in broad terms: Collection of the earliest samples took place about a decade ahead of the 2015 WHO recommendation for immediate ART, at a time when ART was typically delayed until CD4 counts fell. Whether ART initiation and durable HIV suppression were associated with changes in peripheral blood TRB repertoire composition and diversity was tested in a retrospective serial study. The cohort contributed about 200 cryopreserved PBMC samples from 30 adults with confirmed HIV infection, collected serially over a mean of approximately 6 years (range 1-12). About 40% of the roughly 30 participants with HIV were female. No cross-contamination during QIAcube processing was seen in test extractions of a monoclonal T-cell line run alongside 30 or so polyclonal samples. Study-wide findings and limitations: Starting ART was linked to a significant rise in TRB diversity, yet even with long-term ART the diversity remained significantly lower than in transplant donor controls. The samples span the years 2004 to 2017, and the ART regimens used may be less effective than current regimens. Because pre-ART samples had limited cell numbers, unsorted PBMC were profiled rather than sorted CD4+ and CD8+ T cells. Owing to limited PBMC availability, only the TCR beta chain was sequenced, without alpha chain pairing. Compared with controls, HIV repertoires had narrower CDR3 length ranges, and the network structure pointed to an antigen-experienced repertoire that shifted only slightly toward naive after ART. At every time point, the repertoire was dominated by expanded TRB clones first identified before ART initiation, although this dominance fluctuated and, in many PLHIV, declined after ART. Inferences about post-ART repertoire changes are limited because no data were available on ART adherence, viral resistance or therapy changes.

To be included, a participant needed at least one PBMC sample from before ART initiation plus at least two post-ART samples. All participants with HIV were treated in the United States of America. Before DNA extraction, cryopreserved samples containing roughly 0.9-10 million PBMC were thawed and washed. At the time of the earliest PBMC sample, participants with HIV were aged between roughly 20 and 55 years. Per participant, PBMC samples came from 1-4 timepoints prior to ART initiation and 2-8 timepoints following ART initiation, for a median of 7 samples. Serial HIV viral load, CD4+ T-cell count, ART history and demographic data were obtained for every participant. Genomic DNA was extracted from unsorted PBMC with a Qiagen kit on a QIAcube, processed in batches of 12 samples. Sequencing of the TRB variable region was done with the immunoSEQ hsTCRB v3.0 assay at survey level resolution. The target sequencing depth for TRB was about 40,000-50,000 T-cell genomes per sample. Pooled TRB libraries were sequenced on an Illumina MiSeq with a v3 150-cycle kit. The authors' pipeline ran thus. Repertoire analysis was performed in R inside a reproducible Nextflow workflow that covered QC, data transformation and analysis. Custom analyses were implemented in LymphoSeq2, an R package for AIRR-Seq data exploration. After excluding a few samples that yielded fewer than 5000 total TRB sequences, 150 to 200 HIV repertoires remained for analysis. Among the approximately 190 HIV repertoires that were kept, roughly 58 were collected before ART initiation and 120 to 140 were collected after ART initiation. Each repertoire was downsampled to 5000 TRB nucleotide sequences, and summary statistics were averaged across 100 downsampling iterations. Only TRB sequences with CDR3 regions of at least seven amino acids were retained for analysis. A Shannon entropy-derived clonality score and the Gini coefficient were used to measure diversity. In the repertoire networks, any two of the top 5000 CDR3 amino acid sequences were connected whenever the two sequences differed by an edit distance of one. Antigen specificity groups and MHC restriction were predicted for TRB CDR3 amino acid sequences with GLIPH2. To flag known associations with CMV, EBV, HIV or tissue antigens, CDR3 amino acid sequences were compared against VDJdb and McPAS-TCR. Pre-ART, post-ART and control groups were compared with Wilcoxon signed-rank tests and Holm-Bonferroni correction. TCRdb carries this immuneACCESS record with in-frame sequences only. Its versions omit some clonotypes, under half of them owing to an unresolved V gene in the studies checked, with the rest unexplained. For V, J and clone size, that table is used; D and trimming come from the DNA. This sample holds some 30,000 clones; about 90% were observed only once. Clones ranked in the top ten supply just over 3.5% of the sample.

About this clone itself: The antigen this receptor binds is unknown. Base qualities were left out, and no much larger clone turns up one base away.

V was cut back by 6 bases and J by 2 bases, leaving a gap of 16 bases between them. CDR1 and CDR2, looked up from the germline V gene, are SGDLS and YYNGEE. From cysteine to phenylalanine, the CDR3 is 15 amino acids long. Only the CDR3 DNA is retained, 45 bases long and in frame from the first base. Sequenced material: unsorted PBMCs, taken 1.8 years after starting antiretroviral therapy. The receptor was isolated from a woman aged 18 to 35 with HIV. The sequence joins TRBV9 to TRBJ2-3, with no confidently assigned D gene. Here is the DNA: TGTGCCAGCACTAGGGCCGGGCAGGTCACAGATACGCAGTATTTT. Its translation reads: CASTRAGQVTDTQYF.